Listed below are T cell receptor beta chains from one sample, sequenced in a study of T cells in Graves' hyperthyroidism and ophthalmopathy. Using its own MiXCR run on the multiplex PCR reads, TCRdb lists one record per CDR3 protein. Of 600,000 to 800,000 distinct CDR3 sequences detected, just over 35% appear once; the ten largest clones hold around a third. The specimen sequenced was blood. These receptors were taken from a woman aged 40-49 years with Graves' hyperthyroidism. CDR3s include the opening cysteine and the closing phenylalanine or tryptophan. A D gene is named only where the DNA matches it firmly. Only part of the rows carry a size: once, few, many, or a class if the clone is expanded.

v_call: TRBV5-4; d_call: TRBD1; clone_size: .; j_call: TRBJ1-4; cdr3_length: 13; cdr3_nt: TGTGCCAGCAGCCTCAGGGGGGGGTCCAAACTGTTTTTT; cdr3_aa: CASSLRGGSKLFF
v_call: TRBV12-3/TRBV12-4; d_call: .; clone_size: many; j_call: TRBJ1-1; cdr3_length: 15; cdr3_nt: TGTGCCAGCAGTTTGAGGGGGGGCGCAAACACTGAAGCTTTCTTT; cdr3_aa: CASSLRGGANTEAFF
v_call: TRBV5-1; d_call: .; clone_size: .; j_call: TRBJ1-5; cdr3_length: 15; cdr3_nt: TGCGCCAGCAGCTTAGATGAGGGGAGCAATCAGCCCCAGCATTTT; cdr3_aa: CASSLDEGSNQPQHF
v_call: TRBV24-1; d_call: TRBD2; clone_size: many; j_call: TRBJ2-7; cdr3_length: 17; cdr3_nt: TGTGCCACCAGTGATTTTAGAGGGACTAGCGTCTCCTACGAGCAGTACTTC; cdr3_aa: CATSDFRGTSVSYEQYF
v_call: TRBV4-3; d_call: .; clone_size: many; j_call: TRBJ1-6; cdr3_length: 14; cdr3_nt: TGCGCCAGCAGCCAAGATCGGGCAACGGCACCCCTCCACTTT; cdr3_aa: CASSQDRATAPLHF
v_call: TRBV12-3/TRBV12-4; d_call: .; clone_size: few; j_call: TRBJ1-3; cdr3_length: 14; cdr3_nt: TGTGCCAGCAGCCTCAGGGCGGACGGAAACACCATATATTTT; cdr3_aa: CASSLRADGNTIYF
v_call: TRBV6-6; d_call: TRBD1; clone_size: few; j_call: TRBJ2-7; cdr3_length: 17; cdr3_nt: TGTGCCAGCAGGATTCCCTCGGGACAGGGCACCTCCTACGAGCAGTACTTC; cdr3_aa: CASRIPSGQGTSYEQYF
v_call: TRBV20-1; d_call: .; clone_size: .; j_call: TRBJ1-3; cdr3_length: 15; cdr3_nt: TGCAGTGCTAGTTCGGGACTGGGGAGAGGAAACACCATATATTTT; cdr3_aa: CSASSGLGRGNTIYF
v_call: TRBV12-3/TRBV12-4; d_call: .; clone_size: many; j_call: TRBJ1-1; cdr3_length: 13; cdr3_nt: TGTGCCAGCAGTCCGGACAGTTCCACTGAAGCTTTCTTT; cdr3_aa: CASSPDSSTEAFF
v_call: TRBV20-1; d_call: TRBD1; clone_size: many; j_call: TRBJ1-1; cdr3_length: 15; cdr3_nt: TGCAGTGCTACCGGGACAGGGCTGATGAACACTGAAGCTTTCTTT; cdr3_aa: CSATGTGLMNTEAFF
v_call: TRBV7-9; d_call: TRBD1; clone_size: many; j_call: TRBJ1-2; cdr3_length: 15; cdr3_nt: TGTGCCAGCAGCTTAGGACAGGGCGTGGCATATGGCTACACCTTC; cdr3_aa: CASSLGQGVAYGYTF
v_call: TRBV12-3/TRBV12-4; d_call: .; clone_size: few; j_call: TRBJ1-1; cdr3_length: 14; cdr3_nt: TGTGCCAGCACCGTAACAGGGCGGAACACTGAAGCTTTCTTT; cdr3_aa: CASTVTGRNTEAFF
v_call: TRBV20-1; d_call: .; clone_size: .; j_call: TRBJ2-1; cdr3_length: 13; cdr3_nt: TGCAGTGCTCCAACTAGCACCTACAATGAGCAGTTCTTC; cdr3_aa: CSAPTSTYNEQFF
v_call: TRBV20-1; d_call: TRBD1; clone_size: .; j_call: TRBJ2-3; cdr3_length: 14; cdr3_nt: TGCAGTGCTAGTCTCGGACAGGGAGAAGATACGCAGTATTTT; cdr3_aa: CSASLGQGEDTQYF
v_call: TRBV7-8; d_call: .; clone_size: .; j_call: TRBJ1-5; cdr3_length: 14; cdr3_nt: TGTGCCAGCAGCTTCCGGACAGAGAATCAGCCCCAGCATTTT; cdr3_aa: CASSFRTENQPQHF
v_call: TRBV12-3/TRBV12-4; d_call: .; clone_size: .; j_call: TRBJ2-7; cdr3_length: 13; cdr3_nt: TGTGCCAGCACGGCGGATAGCTCCTACGAGCAGTACTTC; cdr3_aa: CASTADSSYEQYF
v_call: TRBV9; d_call: .; clone_size: few; j_call: TRBJ1-2; cdr3_length: 14; cdr3_nt: TGTGCCAGCAGCTTAACTCCAGACAACTATGGCTACACCTTC; cdr3_aa: CASSLTPDNYGYTF
v_call: TRBV29-1; d_call: .; clone_size: .; j_call: TRBJ1-4; cdr3_length: 12; cdr3_nt: TGCAGCTACACGACGGCTAATGAAAAACTGTTTTTT; cdr3_aa: CSYTTANEKLFF
v_call: TRBV6-5; d_call: .; clone_size: .; j_call: TRBJ1-4; cdr3_length: 12; cdr3_nt: TGTGCCATCAGTTACTCGAGGGAAAAACTGTTTTTT; cdr3_aa: CAISYSREKLFF
v_call: TRBV19; d_call: .; clone_size: many; j_call: TRBJ1-2; cdr3_length: 12; cdr3_nt: TGTGCCAGTAGTACAGGGGCAGGTGGCTACACCTTC; cdr3_aa: CASSTGAGGYTF
v_call: TRBV7-2; d_call: TRBD1; clone_size: few; j_call: TRBJ1-6; cdr3_length: 16; cdr3_nt: TGTGCCAGCAGCCAAGCCTCAGGGGGCGTTTTTTCACCCCTCCACTTT; cdr3_aa: CASSQASGGVFSPLHF
v_call: TRBV10-1; d_call: .; clone_size: .; j_call: TRBJ1-6; cdr3_length: 14; cdr3_nt: TGCGCCTACATTCAAGCTCGGCAGACCTCACCCCTCCACTTT; cdr3_aa: CAYIQARQTSPLHF
v_call: TRBV2; d_call: .; clone_size: many; j_call: TRBJ1-1; cdr3_length: 12; cdr3_nt: TGTGCCAGCAACTGGGAGAACACTGAAGCTTTCTTT; cdr3_aa: CASNWENTEAFF
v_call: TRBV12-3/TRBV12-4; d_call: TRBD1; clone_size: .; j_call: TRBJ2-7; cdr3_length: 13; cdr3_nt: TGTGCCAGCACCCCCGGGACAGGTACCGAGCAGTACTTC; cdr3_aa: CASTPGTGTEQYF
v_call: TRBV5-6; d_call: .; clone_size: many; j_call: TRBJ1-5; cdr3_length: 13; cdr3_nt: TGTGCCAGCAGCGGAGGCAGCTTTCAGCCCCAGCATTTT; cdr3_aa: CASSGGSFQPQHF
v_call: TRBV2; d_call: TRBD1; clone_size: .; j_call: TRBJ1-2; cdr3_length: 13; cdr3_nt: TGTGCCAGCAGTGAGACAGGGTGGCGTGGCTACACCTTC; cdr3_aa: CASSETGWRGYTF
v_call: TRBV11-2; d_call: TRBD2; clone_size: .; j_call: TRBJ2-1; cdr3_length: 16; cdr3_nt: TGTGCCAGCAGCTTAGGGGCTAGCGGGGACGCCAATGAGCAGTTCTTC; cdr3_aa: CASSLGASGDANEQFF
v_call: TRBV7-2; d_call: .; clone_size: .; j_call: TRBJ2-2; cdr3_length: 16; cdr3_nt: TGTGCCAGCAGCCCCTTTCTAAGCGCTAACACCGGGGAGCTGTTTTTT; cdr3_aa: CASSPFLSANTGELFF
v_call: TRBV4-3; d_call: TRBD2; clone_size: .; j_call: TRBJ2-7; cdr3_length: 15; cdr3_nt: TGCGCCAGCAGCCAAGTTCCTAGCGGTACCTACGAGCAGTACTTC; cdr3_aa: CASSQVPSGTYEQYF
v_call: TRBV19; d_call: TRBD1; clone_size: few; j_call: TRBJ1-2; cdr3_length: 16; cdr3_nt: TGTGCCAGTAGTAATCACGACCGGACAGGGATCTATGGCTACACCTTC; cdr3_aa: CASSNHDRTGIYGYTF
v_call: TRBV20-1; d_call: TRBD2; clone_size: .; j_call: TRBJ2-7; cdr3_length: 14; cdr3_nt: TGCAGTGCTATGGGGCTAGCGGGTTCGCTCGAGCAGTACTTC; cdr3_aa: CSAMGLAGSLEQYF
v_call: TRBV7-2; d_call: TRBD1; clone_size: many; j_call: TRBJ1-6; cdr3_length: 16; cdr3_nt: TGTGCCAGCAGACGTCCTACCGGGACAGGGTCCCCTCCCCTCCACTTT; cdr3_aa: CASRRPTGTGSPPLHF
v_call: TRBV10-3; d_call: .; clone_size: .; j_call: TRBJ1-4; cdr3_length: 11; cdr3_nt: TGTGCCATCAGCCATAATGAAAAACTGTTTTTT; cdr3_aa: CAISHNEKLFF
v_call: TRBV6-1; d_call: TRBD2; clone_size: .; j_call: TRBJ2-2; cdr3_length: 13; cdr3_nt: TGTGTCAGCGGGCGGGAGGACACCGGGGAGCTGTTTTTT; cdr3_aa: CVSGREDTGELFF
v_call: TRBV7-2; d_call: TRBD1; clone_size: many; j_call: TRBJ2-7; cdr3_length: 14; cdr3_nt: TGTGCCAGCAGCATGGACAGGGCCTCCTACGAGCAGTACTTC; cdr3_aa: CASSMDRASYEQYF
v_call: TRBV29-1; d_call: TRBD1; clone_size: .; j_call: TRBJ1-1; cdr3_length: 14; cdr3_nt: TGCAGCGTTGAAGGGGACAGCCTAAACACTGAAGCTTTCTTT; cdr3_aa: CSVEGDSLNTEAFF
v_call: TRBV7-2; d_call: TRBD1; clone_size: once; j_call: TRBJ1-1; cdr3_length: 14; cdr3_nt: TGTGCCAGCAGCCACGCGACAGGGGTCACTGAAGCTTTCTTT; cdr3_aa: CASSHATGVTEAFF
v_call: TRBV27; d_call: TRBD2; clone_size: .; j_call: TRBJ2-7; cdr3_length: 15; cdr3_nt: TGTGCCAGCCTTAAGACTAGCGGAGGTACCTACGAGCAGTACTTC; cdr3_aa: CASLKTSGGTYEQYF